The present T cell receptor (beta chain) was sequenced within a study of OX40 agonist ivuxolimab in advanced cancers. The protocol was immunoSEQ multiplex PCR, while the TCRdb copy is restricted to in-frame clones and leaves out a portion. The sample includes more than 90,000 clones, under 85% of them seen just once. The clonotype comes from an adult with an advanced solid tumor such as melanoma, head and neck, liver or kidney cancer. Sequences were derived from CD4+ or CD8+ T cells sorted from blood, sampled in a trial of the OX40 agonist ivuxolimab.

CDR3 in DNA: TGTGCCAGCAGCTTAGGTGGACAGGGGGTCCATGAGCAGTTCTTC. It codes for CASSLGGQGVHEQFF. The chain is built from TRBV7-9 and TRBJ2-1; TRBD1 matches 10 bases. Germline-derived CDR1 and CDR2 are SEHNR and FQNEAQ (reference sequence). The CDR3 loop spans 15 amino acids. The ends lost 1 base at V and 8 bases at J; junction bases unmatched: 5.